One sample yielded the 21 T cell receptor beta chains listed below, sequenced in a study of cytomegalovirus exposure and HLA in healthy donors. Method: immunoSEQ multiplex PCR; TCRdb's copy keeps in-frame clones and lacks some. The table records tens of thousands of clones, approximately 95% of them present only once. The material sequenced was PBMCs. The receptors here all came from a woman younger than 30 in good health and CMV-seronegative.

This clone occurred once. The V call is TRBV29-1, the J call TRBJ2-7, with D perhaps TRBD1 (6 bases). Germline V gene sequence: CDR1 SQVTM, CDR2 ANQGSEA. The CDR3 is 13 residues long. Trimming removed 6 bases at V and 5 bases at J, with 17 bases between. Written as DNA, the CDR3 is TGCAGCGTCCTACAGGGTCCCGGAGACGAGCAGTACTTC. Translating gives CSVLQGPGDEQYF.

CDR3 amino acids: CAISKTGQNLSYEQYF. DNA for the CDR3: TGTGCCATCAGTAAGACAGGGCAAAATTTGTCCTACGAGCAGTACTTC. The J gene is TRBJ2-7, the V gene TRBV10-3, with 7 bases lining up with TRBD1. The V gene end was trimmed by 5 bases and the J gene end by 1 base; junction bases not matched to a gene: 11. This CDR3 is 16 amino acids long. CDR1 ENHRY and CDR2 SYGVKD come from the germline V gene.

This clone was seen once. The chain employs TRBV6-5 and TRBJ1-1, with D unresolved. The CDR3 extends over 15 amino acids. Trimming took off 2 bases at V and 5 bases at J, with 15 bases between the two ends. Germline assignment: CDR1 MNHEY and CDR2 SVGAGI. The CDR3 region is CASSYQPRVLTEAFF. The DNA of the CDR3 is TGTGCCAGCAGTTACCAACCCCGGGTTCTTACTGAAGCTTTCTTT.

The rearrangement uses TRBV7-9 and TRBJ1-4; 9 bases match TRBD1. The ends lost 1 base at V and 4 bases at J; junction bases unmatched: 1. This CDR3 has 15 residues. CDR1 and CDR2 from the germline V gene are SEHNR and FQNEAQ (reference sequence). In nucleotides, the CDR3 is TGTGCCAGCAGCTTAGACAGGGGGCGTAATGAAAAACTGTTTTTT. Its translation is CASSLDRGRNEKLFF.

The genes are TRBV9 and TRBJ1-1, with 9 bases that match TRBD1. Germline loops: CDR1 SGDLS, CDR2 YYNGEE. J was trimmed by 7 bases and V by 5 bases; bases with no gene match: 9. The CDR3 covers 14 residues. The CDR3 protein is CASRETGGPGEAFF. The CDR3 region has the DNA TGTGCCAGCAGAGAGACAGGGGGGCCTGGTGAAGCTTTCTTT.

This clone was counted once. The chain links TRBV29-1 to TRBJ1-1, with D uncertain. CDR3 length: 13 amino acids. Trimming removed 7 bases at V and 3 bases at J, with 15 bases between. Germline values: CDR1 SQVTM, CDR2 ANQGSEA. CDR3 sequence (DNA): TGCAGCGCCCCACCTGAGCTGGACACTGAAGCTTTCTTT. Its protein product is CSAPPELDTEAFF.

The chain combines TRBV9 with TRBJ2-2; D remains unclear. This CDR3 has 11 amino acids. In germline, CDR1 is SGDLS, CDR2 YYNGEE. The germline V and J ends were trimmed by 5 bases and 4 bases, with 3 bases remaining between them. The CDR3 coding sequence is TGTGCCAGCAGTATCACCGGGGAGCTGTTTTTT. Translating it yields CASSITGELFF.

The chain employs TRBV11-2 and TRBJ2-5; TRBD2 matches at 8 bases. CDR1 is SGHAT, CDR2 FQNNGV, per germline. V shed 5 bases, J shed 4 bases, and the junction held 12 bases outside the gene matches. The CDR3 sequence is 16 residues long. CDR3 coding DNA: TGTGCCAGCAGCCTGGCCGTCGGGAGGGGTCCAGAGACCCAGTACTTC. Amino acids: CASSLAVGRGPETQYF.

The rearrangement uses TRBV19 and TRBJ1-1; unclear D gene. V was cut by 3 bases and J by 5 bases, with 13 bases left in between. The CDR3 has 14 amino acids. The V gene's germline CDR1 is LNHDA and CDR2 SQIVND (reference sequence). The CDR3 DNA is TGTGCCAGTAGTATCGGTAATTTGGTTACTGAAGCTTTCTTT. This gives the protein CASSIGNLVTEAFF.

The genes are TRBV7-2 and TRBJ2-1; perhaps TRBD2 as D (6 bases). From germline, CDR1 is SGHTA and CDR2 FQGNSA. The CDR3 extends over 12 amino acids. V lost 4 bases, J lost 6 bases, and 7 bases lay in between. The chain's CDR3 is CASSWDFNEQFF. As DNA, the CDR3 is TGTGCCAGCAGCTGGGACTTCAATGAGCAGTTCTTC.

The V gene is TRBV7-9, the J gene TRBJ2-3; TRBD2 matches at 8 bases. The V segment lost 7 bases and the J segment 3 bases; nucleotides outside the gene matches: 9. The length of the CDR3 is 15 residues. Per the germline V gene, CDR1 is SEHNR and CDR2 is FQNEAQ (reference sequence). CDR3 nucleotide sequence: TGTGCCAGCACCCCTGGGAGCGGGAGAACAGATACGCAGTATTTT. Protein sequence: CASTPGSGRTDTQYF.

V gene TRBV9 combines with J gene TRBJ2-7; 9 bases map to TRBD1. The junction had 7 bases not matched to a gene; V was cut back by 4 bases and J by 2 bases. The V gene's germline CDR1 is SGDLS and CDR2 YYNGEE. The CDR3 spans 15 residues. For the CDR3, the DNA is TGTGCCAGCAGCCAGGGACAGGGTGAACCCTACGAGCAGTACTTC. It codes for CASSQGQGEPYEQYF.

The gene calls are TRBV13 and TRBJ2-7; D is perhaps TRBD2 (5 bases). The CDR3 has 13 residues. V was trimmed by 2 bases and J by 10 bases, leaving 15 bases between them. Germline loops: CDR1 PRHDT, CDR2 FYEKMQ (reference sequence). DNA for the CDR3: TGTGCCAGCAGCTTAAAACCTCCGGGATTCCAGTACTTC. Translated, it gives CASSLKPPGFQYF.

The chain uses TRBV18 and TRBJ1-3, with unresolved D. V lost 3 bases and J lost 1, with 16 bases in between. Per germline, CDR1 KGHSH and CDR2 LQKENI. The CDR3 sequence is 17 residues long. CDR3 in DNA: TGTGCCAGCTCACCTTCCGGAGGGCTCGATTCTGGAAACACCATATATTTT. Protein sequence: CASSPSGGLDSGNTIYF.

The chain is built from TRBV19 and TRBJ1-1, with a weak D call TRBD1 (5 bases). Germline V CDR1 and CDR2: LNHDA, SQIVND (reference sequence). This CDR3 spans 15 amino acids. Between the trimmed V and J ends, which lost 5 bases and 6 bases, there was a span of 19 bases. DNA of the CDR3: TGTGCCAGTAGTCTTGACCTTGGCGGGGCCCCTGAAGCTTTCTTT. Translating gives CASSLDLGGAPEAFF. The complete variable domain, with remaining parts taken from reference TRBV19 and TRBJ1-1, reads DGGITQSPKYLFRKEGQNVTLSCEQNLNHDAMYWYRQDPGQGLRLIYYSQIVNDFQKGDIAEGYSVSREKKESFPLTVTSAQKNPTAFYLCASSLDLGGAPEAFFGQGTRLTVV.

The chain is built from TRBV7-9 and TRBJ1-1; 7 nucleotides line up with TRBD1. J lost 0 bases, V lost 2 bases, and 3 bases had no gene match. Germline V CDR1 and CDR2: SEHNR, FQNEAQ (reference sequence). This CDR3 is 15 amino acids long. CDR3: CASSLRQGVNTEAFF. CDR3 DNA sequence: TGTGCCAGCAGCTTAAGACAGGGCGTGAACACTGAAGCTTTCTTT.

The chain carries TRBV7-2 and TRBJ2-2; 14 bases match TRBD2. This CDR3 spans 18 amino acids. V trimming: 1 base; J trimming: 1 base; junction bases outside the gene matches: 2. Per the germline V gene, CDR1 is SGHTA and CDR2 is FQGNSA. The CDR3 protein is CASSLVGLAGVNTGELFF. CDR3 sequence (DNA): TGTGCCAGCAGCTTAGTGGGACTAGCGGGAGTGAACACCGGGGAGCTGTTTTTT.

V and J are TRBV9 and TRBJ1-1; 9 bases align to TRBD1. CDR3 length equals 15 residues. Germline V gene lookup returns CDR1 SGDLS and CDR2 YYNGEE. The J segment lost 7 bases and the V segment lost 5 bases, leaving 12 bases of the junction unmatched. The CDR3 nucleotides are TGTGCCAGCAGTGCAACAGGGGGCGCGCCCCGTGAAGCTTTCTTT. Its translation: CASSATGGAPREAFF.

This chain uses TRBV6-4 with TRBJ2-2; TRBD2 is a possible D gene (6 bases). The CDR3 sequence is 15 residues long. Trimming shortened V by 4 bases and J by 4 bases, and 13 bases separated the two germline ends. From germline, CDR1 is MRHNA and CDR2 SNTAGT. CDR3 nucleotide sequence: TGTGCCAGCAGTGTGGACCTGGGGGGCACCGGGGAGCTGTTTTTT. This translates into CASSVDLGGTGELFF.

The J gene is TRBJ1-5, the V gene TRBV9; D not resolved. CDR3 size: 15 residues. CDR1 and CDR2 (germline): SGDLS, YYNGEE. Trimming cost V 4 bases and J 3 bases, with 14 bases left between them. In nucleotides, the CDR3 is TGTGCCAGCAGCCCCCGAGGGAGTATCAATCAGCCCCAGCATTTT. Translated: CASSPRGSINQPQHF.

The chain uses TRBV7-2 and TRBJ2-5, with 8 bases fitting TRBD1. J gave up 5 bases and V 0 bases, and 5 bases lay outside the gene matches. Germline V gene sequence: CDR1 SGHTA, CDR2 FQGNSA. This CDR3 spans 15 amino acids. CDR3 in amino acids: CASSLAQGAYETQYF. The CDR3 nucleotides read TGTGCCAGCAGCTTAGCTCAGGGGGCCTACGAGACCCAGTACTTC.